Shown below are 24 T cell receptor beta chains from a single sample sequenced in a study of cytomegalovirus exposure and HLA in healthy donors. The PCR made use of 60 Vbeta and 13 Jbeta primers. The table came from immunoSEQ multiplex PCR; TCRdb's copy has only in-frame clones and leaves some out. The profile shows more than 90,000 clones, roughly 69% of them singletons. Sequencing was carried out using PBMCs. The source of these receptors is a woman in her twenties or thirties in good health and CMV-seronegative.

This chain links TRBV6-5 with TRBJ1-2, with D unclear. Per the germline V gene, CDR1 is MNHEY and CDR2 is SVGAGI. The V end was cut by 2 bases, the J end by 8 bases, with 12 bases between. The CDR3 spans 13 residues. In nucleotides, the CDR3 is TGTGCCAGCAGTTACAGGGAGGCACGGGGCTACACCTTC. Translated: CASSYREARGYTF.

This rearrangement joins TRBV6-5 to TRBJ2-3; TRBD1 agrees at 7 bases. The junction had 7 bases not matched to a gene; V was cut back by 5 bases and J by 2 bases. This CDR3 contains 15 residues. The germline gives CDR1 MNHEY, CDR2 SVGAGI. The CDR3 loop is CASSNRGHLTDTQYF. For the CDR3, the DNA is TGTGCCAGCAGTAACAGGGGACACCTCACAGATACGCAGTATTTT.

This chain joins TRBV2 and TRBJ1-5, with D hard to call. The CDR3 is 13 residues long. The V gene's germline CDR1 is SNHLY and CDR2 FYNNEI. V was trimmed by 6 bases and J by 0 bases, leaving 6 bases between them. CDR3 residues: CASRRDSNQPQHF. DNA of the CDR3: TGTGCCAGCAGGAGAGATAGCAATCAGCCCCAGCATTTT.

This chain joins TRBV21-1 and TRBJ2-3; the table assigns TRBD2, which was not confirmed against the DNA. TRBV21-1 is a documented pseudogene. The CDR3 is 18 amino acids. The CDR3 region is CASSKGSYRREGTDTQYF. The CDR3 DNA sequence: TGTGCCAGCAGCAAAGGGAGTTATCGTCGGGAGGGGACAGATACGCAGTATTTT.

This clone came up a few times. V and J are TRBV10-3 and TRBJ2-7, with 7 bases that match TRBD1. The ends lost 4 bases at V and 2 bases at J; junction bases unmatched: 8. Germline values: CDR1 ENHRY, CDR2 SYGVKD. CDR3 length equals 15 residues. The CDR3 spells CAISAENRGTYEQYF. The CDR3 DNA sequence: TGTGCCATCAGTGCTGAAAACAGGGGAACCTACGAGCAGTACTTC.

The genes are TRBV19 and TRBJ1-2; 7 bases agree with TRBD1. V shed 5 bases, J shed 6 bases, and the junction held 6 bases outside the gene matches. This CDR3 is built from 13 residues. The germline V gene encodes CDR1 LNHDA and CDR2 SQIVND (reference sequence). The CDR3 is CASSWVDRNGYTF. CDR3 nucleotides: TGTGCCAGTAGTTGGGTGGACAGGAATGGCTACACCTTC.

The rearrangement links TRBV4-2 to TRBJ1-5, with D possibly being TRBD1 (6 bases). Trimming cost V 0 bases and J 3 bases, with 9 bases left between them. The CDR3 extends over 15 amino acids. Germline CDR1 LGHNA, CDR2 YNFKEQ. Here the CDR3 DNA reads TGTGCCAGCAGCCAAGATACAGGGCCCAATCAGCCCCAGCATTTT. Encoded protein: CASSQDTGPNQPQHF.

The genes are TRBV7-2 and TRBJ2-7, with 12 bases fitting TRBD2. From germline, CDR1 is SGHTA and CDR2 FQGNSA. V was clipped by 5 bases and J by 3 bases; unmatched bases: 5. The CDR3 has 15 amino acids. The CDR3 sequence is CASSGRLAGVYEQYF. The CDR3 DNA sequence: TGTGCCAGCAGCGGGAGACTAGCGGGAGTCTACGAGCAGTACTTC.

The chain has TRBV28 and TRBJ2-7, with D perhaps matching TRBD1 (5 bases). CDR1 is MDHEN and CDR2 is SYDVKM in the germline V gene. The V gene lost 5 bases and the J gene lost 4 bases, with 9 bases spanning the gap. This CDR3 contains 12 residues. The CDR3 DNA reads as TGTGCCAGCAGTCCCAGGGTTTACGAGCAGTACTTC. It encodes CASSPRVYEQYF.

This sequence joins TRBV6-1 and TRBJ2-7; no firm D call. With 1 base removed from V and 1 base from J, the gap between germline ends came to 5 bases. The CDR3 is 13 amino acids. Germline assignment: CDR1 MNHNS and CDR2 SASEGT. The CDR3, as DNA: TGTGCCAGCAGTGAAGGCAGATCCTACGAGCAGTACTTC. Its protein product is CASSEGRSYEQYF.

The J gene is TRBJ1-1, the V gene TRBV5-4; 9 bases line up with TRBD1. The V gene end was trimmed by 1 base and the J gene end by 6 bases; junction bases not matched to a gene: 7. The CDR3 consists of 15 residues. CDR1 and CDR2 (germline): SGHNT, YYREEE (reference sequence). The CDR3 loop reads CASSLKGGQGAEAFF. CDR3 DNA: TGTGCCAGCAGCTTGAAAGGGGGACAGGGAGCTGAAGCTTTCTTT.

V gene TRBV5-1 combines with J gene TRBJ1-1; D is undetermined. The germline V gene encodes CDR1 SGHRS and CDR2 YFSETQ. The germline V and J ends were trimmed by 5 bases and 1 base, with 6 bases remaining between them. The CDR3 runs 12 residues. In nucleotides, the CDR3 is TGCGCCAGCAGTGAGCCGAACACTGAAGCTTTCTTT. It yields the protein CASSEPNTEAFF.

The chain is built from TRBV28 and TRBJ1-1, with 10 bases that match TRBD1. CDR1 and CDR2 (germline): MDHEN, SYDVKM. The CDR3 has 15 residues. V gave up 5 bases and J gave up 6 bases; unmatched junction bases: 9. The CDR3 reads CASSPFGQGVSEAFF. The CDR3 DNA sequence: TGTGCCAGCAGTCCTTTCGGACAGGGGGTATCTGAAGCTTTCTTT.

The chain carries TRBV30 and TRBJ2-5; 7 bases match TRBD1. The assigned J gene may be wrong: the sequence end matches TRBJ2-7 better. This CDR3 spans 12 amino acids. Germline CDR1 GTSNPN, CDR2 SVGIG (reference sequence). The CDR3 DNA follows: TGTGCTATGGACAGGACCTCCTACGAGCAGTACTTC. As protein: CAMDRTSYEQYF.

This chain links TRBV5-8 with TRBJ2-7; 7 bases agree with TRBD1. J was trimmed by 2 bases and V by 3 bases; bases with no gene match: 2. Germline lookup yields CDR1 SGHTS and CDR2 YDEGEE. CDR3 length equals 13 residues. CDR3 residues: CASSYGTAYEQYF. DNA for the CDR3: TGTGCCAGCAGCTACGGGACAGCCTACGAGCAGTACTTC.

The CDR3 is CASSLSPGLTGGVSPLHF. CDR3 coding DNA: TGTGCCAGCAGTTTATCCCCGGGTCTGACAGGGGGAGTTTCACCCCTCCACTTT. V gene TRBV28 combines with J gene TRBJ1-6; 9 bases fit TRBD1. Trimming took 1 base from V and 9 from J; bases not matched to a gene: 13. This CDR3 has 18 amino acids. Germline V gene lookup returns CDR1 MDHEN and CDR2 SYDVKM.

This chain joins TRBV19 and TRBJ1-1, with D perhaps TRBD1 (5 bases). The CDR3 has 15 residues. The V and J ends lost 3 bases and 7 bases respectively, with 18 bases between them. From germline, CDR1 is LNHDA and CDR2 SQIVND (reference sequence). The CDR3 loop reads CASSISSRAYSEAFF. Here the CDR3 DNA reads TGTGCCAGTAGTATCTCGAGCAGGGCCTATAGTGAAGCTTTCTTT. The full variable domain, completed using reference TRBV19 and TRBJ1-1, is DGGITQSPKYLFRKEGQNVTLSCEQNLNHDAMYWYRQDPGQGLRLIYYSQIVNDFQKGDIAEGYSVSREKKESFPLTVTSAQKNPTAFYLCASSISSRAYSEAFFGQGTRLTVV.

The chain is built from TRBV5-1 and TRBJ1-1; 7 nucleotides line up with TRBD1. Unmatched junction bases numbered 4, after V lost 4 bases and J lost 4 bases. The CDR3 is 13 amino acids. Germline assignment: CDR1 SGHRS and CDR2 YFSETQ. The CDR3 here is CASSDRVSTEAFF. Here the CDR3 DNA reads TGCGCCAGCAGCGACAGGGTGAGCACTGAAGCTTTCTTT.

The V call is TRBV28, the J call TRBJ2-4; perhaps TRBD2 as D (5 bases). Germline assignment: CDR1 MDHEN and CDR2 SYDVKM. The V end lost 6 bases, the J end lost 6 bases, and 9 bases lay between the germline ends. This CDR3 comprises 12 residues. The chain's CDR3 is CASSHTRNIQYF. CDR3 nucleotide sequence: TGTGCCAGCAGCCATACTAGAAACATTCAGTACTTC.

CDR3 bases: TGTGCCAGCAGCAGCGGTAGCATCGATGAGCAGTTCTTC. Translating it yields CASSSGSIDEQFF. The chain combines TRBV5-6 with TRBJ2-1, with D perhaps matching TRBD2 (5 bases). CDR1 and CDR2 from the germline V gene are SGHDT and YYEEEE. CDR3 length: 13 residues. Trimming took 4 bases from V and 8 from J, leaving 13 bases between them.

The gene calls are TRBV27 and TRBJ1-2; 9 bases align to TRBD1. The ends lost 4 bases at V and 5 bases at J; junction bases unmatched: 2. The germline CDR1 and CDR2 sequences are MNHEY and SMNVEV (reference sequence). CDR3 length: 13 residues. The CDR3 sequence: CASSSGQGYGYTF. CDR3 DNA sequence: TGTGCCAGCAGTTCTGGACAGGGGTATGGCTACACCTTC.

The chain links TRBV20-1 to TRBJ1-1, with 7 bases lining up with TRBD1. Germline-derived CDR1 and CDR2 are DFQATT and SNEGSKA (reference sequence). Losses at the gene ends were 7 bases for V and 7 bases for J; bases not matched to a gene: 6. This CDR3 has 11 residues. CDR3 DNA sequence: TGCAGTGTTAGTCGGACAGGTGAAGCTTTCTTT. It codes for CSVSRTGEAFF.

The chain links TRBV27 to TRBJ2-7; possible D gene TRBD1, 5 bases. V was shortened by 1 base and J by 2 bases, with 21 bases between the two germline ends. Germline loops: CDR1 MNHEY, CDR2 SMNVEV (reference sequence). The CDR3 runs 18 residues. As DNA, the CDR3 is TGTGCCAGCAGTTTATGGGGTCAGGGCGGTCCCGGAACCTACGAGCAGTACTTC. This sequence encodes CASSLWGQGGPGTYEQYF.

The gene calls are TRBV5-1 and TRBJ2-3; TRBD2 matches 10 bases. This CDR3 has 15 residues. The V and J ends lost 4 bases and 4 bases, in that order; junction bases with no gene match: 6. Germline V gene data show CDR1 as SGHRS and CDR2 as YFSETQ. This CDR3 reads CASSGAGGGADTQYF. The CDR3 DNA reads as TGCGCCAGCAGCGGAGCGGGAGGGGGGGCAGATACGCAGTATTTT.